One and the same sample provided the 25 T cell receptor beta chains below, sequenced in a study of regulatory T cells in long-lasting Graves disease. Noted time point: persistent/refractory GD, antithyroid drugs over 5 years with positive TRAb. Following extraction of RNA from PBMCs, that RNA was used to make the TCR library. Arm-PCR with iRepertoire HTBI primers amplified the CDR3 regions for these TCR beta libraries. TCRdb processed the multiplex PCR reads anew with MiXCR; each CDR3 protein has one entry. Of 310,000 or so distinct CDR3 sequences in the sample, around 19% were seen once. The sequenced sample was peripheral blood mononuclear cells (PBMCs), obtained when the disease was refractory, from a patient treated with antithyroid drugs. These receptors were collected from a female donor with Graves disease.

J is TRBJ1-1 and V is TRBV6-1, with TRBD1 as a possible D gene (5 bases). The length of the CDR3 is 18 residues. V was cut by 5 bases and J by 4 bases, with 26 bases left in between. Germline V gene sequence: CDR1 MNHNS, CDR2 SASEGT. CDR3 amino acids: CASSTPRGRGVRSTEAFF. As DNA, the CDR3 is TGTGCCAGCAGTACCCCCCGCGGGAGGGGCGTAAGAAGCACTGAAGCTTTCTTT.

This rearrangement joins TRBV9 to TRBJ1-1, with D tentatively TRBD1 (5 bases). The ends were cut back, 0 bases at V and 1 base at J, with 10 bases in the middle. Germline CDR1 and CDR2: SGDLS and YYNGEE. This CDR3 contains 15 residues. For the CDR3, the DNA is TGTGCCAGCAGCGTAGCTGGGGCGGCGAACACTGAAGCTTTCTTT. Protein product: CASSVAGAANTEAFF. Full variable domain (outside the CDR3, taken from reference TRBV9 and TRBJ1-1): DSGVTQTPKHLITATGQRVTLRCSPRSGDLSVYWYQQSLDQGLQFLIQYYNGEERAKGNILERFSAQQFPDLHSELNLSSLELGDSALYFCASSVAGAANTEAFFGQGTRLTVV.

This clonotype was detected many times. The genes are TRBV3-1 and TRBJ2-5; 9 nucleotides agree with TRBD2. Trimming at V came to 7 bases and at J to 5 bases, leaving 8 bases not matched to a gene. The CDR3 sequence is 14 residues long. Per the germline V gene, CDR1 is LGHDT and CDR2 is YNNKEL (reference sequence). In DNA form, the CDR3 reads TGTGCCAGCACTTCGGTGGCGGGGGGGGAGACCCAGTACTTC. Its translation is CASTSVAGGETQYF.

This clonotype was detected only a few times. This chain connects TRBV20-1 to TRBJ2-7; 8 bases map to TRBD1. The V gene's germline CDR1 is DFQATT and CDR2 SNEGSKA (reference sequence). J was trimmed by 2 bases and V by 4 bases; bases with no gene match: 7. The CDR3 runs 14 residues. CDR3 in DNA: TGCAGTGCTATCAGGACAGGGATAACCTACGAGCAGTACTTC. It codes for CSAIRTGITYEQYF.

This clonotype was counted between two and nine times. The gene calls are TRBV20-1 and TRBJ1-1; D remains ambiguous. The V end was cut by 3 bases, the J end by 11 bases, with 4 bases between. The CDR3 consists of 8 residues. CDR1 is DFQATT, CDR2 SNEGSKA, per germline (reference sequence). This CDR3 is CSASRAFF. CDR3 in DNA: TGCAGTGCTAGTCGGGCTTTCTTT.

This clonotype was seen only a few times. The chain combines TRBV27 with TRBJ2-7; 10 nucleotides agree with TRBD2. J was trimmed by 6 bases and V by 8 bases; bases with no gene match: 13. The CDR3 loop spans 15 amino acids. Germline CDR1 reads MNHEY; CDR2 reads SMNVEV (reference sequence). For the CDR3, the DNA is TGTGCCAGCTCCCGGACTAGCGGCGTCGGCCGCGAGCAGTACTTC. The encoded protein is CASSRTSGVGREQYF.

This clonotype was seen many times. J is TRBJ2-7 and V is TRBV7-9; 7 positions agree with TRBD1. Looked up from germline, CDR1 is SEHNR and CDR2 is FQNEAQ (reference sequence). This CDR3 has 13 residues. Trimming at V came to 6 bases and at J to 6 bases, leaving 8 bases not matched to a gene. CDR3: CASSPEGAGEQYF. The DNA for the CDR3 is TGTGCCAGCAGTCCCGAGGGGGCTGGCGAGCAGTACTTC.

This clonotype has only a few counts. The chain combines TRBV7-9 with TRBJ1-2; the D is unclear. The CDR3 extends over 14 amino acids. Between the trimmed V and J ends, which lost 4 bases and 2 bases, there was a span of 11 bases. Per germline, CDR1 SEHNR and CDR2 FQNEAQ (reference sequence). The CDR3: CASSSVLSNYGYTF. The DNA of the CDR3 is TGTGCCAGCAGCTCTGTCCTCTCGAACTATGGCTACACCTTC.

This clonotype has more than one count but fewer than ten. The chain uses TRBV20-1 and TRBJ2-7; a weak D match, TRBD2 (5 bases). The germline V gene encodes CDR1 DFQATT and CDR2 SNEGSKA (reference sequence). The V end lost 5 bases, the J end lost 2 bases, and 16 bases lay between the germline ends. This CDR3 spans 14 amino acids. CDR3 sequence: CSAVTQDFAYEQYF. The CDR3 DNA reads as TGCAGTGCTGTAACTCAGGACTTCGCCTACGAGCAGTACTTC.

The chain has TRBV20-1 and TRBJ2-7; D unresolved. CDR1 DFQATT and CDR2 SNEGSKA come from the germline V gene (reference sequence). The length of the CDR3 is 15 residues. Trimming shortened V by 0 bases and J by 4 bases, and 16 bases separated the two germline ends. The CDR3 is CSARDPSTEWYEQYF. The CDR3 DNA follows: TGCAGTGCTAGAGATCCTTCCACGGAGTGGTACGAGCAGTACTTC.

The V gene is TRBV11-1, the J gene TRBJ1-3; the D gene is possibly TRBD1 (6 bases). The CDR3 has 16 residues. CDR1 is SGHAT, CDR2 FQDESV, per germline (reference sequence). Trimming left V 5 bases short and J 0 bases short, with 14 bases between. The CDR3 region has the DNA TGTGCCAGCAGCGCACAGGGAGCGCTCTCTGGAAACACCATATATTTT. It yields the protein CASSAQGALSGNTIYF. The full variable domain, completed using reference TRBV11-1 and TRBJ1-3, is EAEVAQSPRYKITEKSQAVAFWCDPISGHATLYWYRQILGQGPELLVQFQDESVVDDSQLPKDRFSAERLKGVDSTLKIQPAELGDSAMYLCASSAQGALSGNTIYFGEGSWLTVV.

The chain uses TRBV18 and TRBJ1-3; unclear D gene. The CDR3 length is 16 residues. Germline V gene lookup returns CDR1 KGHSH and CDR2 LQKENI. Trimming shortened V by 2 bases and J by 4 bases, and 15 bases separated the two germline ends. This CDR3 reads CASSPSPTRSGNTIYF. The CDR3 DNA sequence: TGTGCCAGCTCACCATCCCCAACGAGGTCCGGAAACACCATATATTTT.

This clonotype was seen only a few times. The chain uses TRBV19 and TRBJ2-4; 7 bases align to TRBD1. J gave up 0 bases and V 7 bases, and 9 bases lay outside the gene matches. Germline lookup yields CDR1 LNHDA and CDR2 SQIVND (reference sequence). The CDR3 contains 16 residues. The CDR3 here is CASTSTGEIAKNIQYF. The CDR3 bases are TGTGCCAGTACCTCCACAGGGGAGATAGCCAAAAACATTCAGTACTTC. Based on the CDR3 plus reference TRBV19 and TRBJ2-4, the full variable domain is DGGITQSPKYLFRKEGQNVTLSCEQNLNHDAMYWYRQDPGQGLRLIYYSQIVNDFQKGDIAEGYSVSREKKESFPLTVTSAQKNPTAFYLCASTSTGEIAKNIQYFGAGTRLSVL.

This clonotype was counted only a few times. The gene calls are TRBV3-1 and TRBJ1-5; a weak D match, TRBD1 (5 bases). CDR1 and CDR2 from the germline V gene are LGHDT and YNNKEL (reference sequence). The CDR3 loop spans 15 amino acids. The germline V and J ends were trimmed by 4 bases and 0 bases, with 10 bases remaining between them. CDR3 DNA: TGTGCCAGCAGCCCCCGGGACTCTAGCAATCAGCCCCAGCATTTT. Its translation is CASSPRDSSNQPQHF.

This clonotype was seen ten or more times. The V call is TRBV7-2, the J call TRBJ1-4; D unclear. The CDR3 is 13 residues long. With 1 base removed from V and 8 bases from J, the gap between germline ends came to 8 bases. Germline CDR1 reads SGHTA; CDR2 reads FQGNSA. The DNA for the CDR3 is TGTGCCAGCAGCTTAGTAGTAGGGGAAAAACTGTTTTTT. Translating gives CASSLVVGEKLFF. The full variable domain, in which reference TRBV7-2 and TRBJ1-4 provide the parts outside the CDR3, is GAGVSQSPSNKVTEKGKDVELRCDPISGHTALYWYRQSLGQGLEFLIYFQGNSAPDKSGLPSDRFSAERTGGSVSTLTIQRTQQEDSAVYLCASSLVVGEKLFFGSGTQLSVL.

The chain links TRBV11-3 to TRBJ2-7; unclear D gene. This CDR3 has 14 residues. CDR1 and CDR2 from the germline V gene are SGHNT and YENEEA. Trimming removed 4 bases from V and 4 bases from J, with 14 bases in between. DNA for the CDR3: TGTGCCAGCAGCTCCCCCCGGACGGGTTACGAGCAGTACTTC. As protein: CASSSPRTGYEQYF.

This clonotype was recorded a few times. Written as DNA, the CDR3 is TGTGCCAGCAACGGACTAGCGGGAGGTGAGGACAATGAGCAGTTCTTC. The encoded protein is CASNGLAGGEDNEQFF. The chain links TRBV9 to TRBJ2-1; TRBD2 agrees at 14 bases. After removal of 6 bases from V and 5 bases from J, the junction contained 7 bases not matched to a gene. CDR3 length equals 16 residues. CDR1 SGDLS and CDR2 YYNGEE come from the germline V gene.

This clonotype was seen repeatedly, ten times or more. The V gene is TRBV20-1, the J gene TRBJ1-4; 7 bases align to TRBD1. The trim removed 2 bases at V and 5 bases at J, leaving 8 bases unmatched. CDR1 is DFQATT and CDR2 is SNEGSKA in the germline V gene (reference sequence). This CDR3 has 15 amino acids. CDR3 amino acids: CSARPGGTVNEKLFF. CDR3 DNA sequence: TGCAGTGCTAGACCAGGGGGGACAGTCAATGAAAAACTGTTTTTT.

This clonotype is a singleton in its sample. The rearrangement joins TRBV5-1 to TRBJ1-4; no definite D call. The V end was cut by 4 bases, the J end by 8 bases, with 15 bases between. Germline loops: CDR1 SGHRS, CDR2 YFSETQ. This CDR3 contains 14 residues. CDR3 sequence (DNA): TGCGCCAGCAGCGCGGGGAGAGAAGGCGAAAAACTGTTTTTT. Protein: CASSAGREGEKLFF.

This clonotype was seen only a few times. The chain couples TRBV20-1 to TRBJ2-7, with TRBD2 matching over 12 bases. The CDR3 runs to 15 residues. Germline trimming cut 0 bases from V and 4 bases from J; bases unmatched to any gene: 4. Germline V gives CDR1 DFQATT, CDR2 SNEGSKA (reference sequence). CDR3: CSARDTGTSGYEQYF. CDR3 DNA sequence: TGCAGTGCTAGAGACACCGGGACTAGCGGGTACGAGCAGTACTTC.

Worth noting for this clonotype: Just one base apart from a much larger clone, this may be a read error. J is TRBJ1-5 and V is TRBV5-1; D uncertain. The CDR3 runs to 14 residues. Germline CDR1 reads SGHRS; CDR2 reads YFSETQ. CDR3 in amino acids: CAGSLGMENQPQHF. CDR3 bases: TGCGCCGGCAGCTTGGGTATGGAGAATCAGCCCCAGCATTTT.

This clonotype has only a few counts. CDR3 sequence: CASSLEGTGIGPQHF. The CDR3 region has the DNA TGTGCCAGCAGCTTAGAAGGGACGGGTATAGGGCCCCAGCATTTT. The rearrangement links TRBV7-2 to TRBJ1-5; weak D call: TRBD1 (5 bases). V was clipped by 1 base and J by 9 bases, with 16 bases between them. The CDR3 spans 15 residues. Germline CDR1 and CDR2: SGHTA and FQGNSA.

Remarks on this clonotype: One end of the junction does not line up with germline, which may come from a read error. V gene TRBV6-1 combines with J gene TRBJ2-5, with TRBD2 identical over 7 bases. The germline gives CDR1 MNHNS, CDR2 SASEGT. This CDR3 spans 13 amino acids. CDR3 protein: CAGSPGPGGTRYF. CDR3 nucleotides: TGTGCCGGGTCTCCCGGGCCCGGGGGGACCCGGTACTTC.

In its sample, this clonotype was seen many times. This chain joins TRBV20-1 and TRBJ2-7, with D perhaps matching TRBD2 (5 bases). Germline CDR1 and CDR2: DFQATT and SNEGSKA (reference sequence). V was trimmed by 0 bases and J by 3 bases, leaving 12 bases between them. CDR3 length: 14 residues. The CDR3 DNA reads as TGCAGTGCTAGAGATACCGGGGTGCTCTACGAGCAGTACTTC. This encodes CSARDTGVLYEQYF.

In this sample, this clonotype turned up a few times. The genes are TRBV3-1 and TRBJ2-2; 11 positions agree with TRBD2. Looked up from germline, CDR1 is LGHDT and CDR2 is YNNKEL (reference sequence). Unmatched junction bases numbered 19, after V lost 4 bases and J lost 6 bases. The CDR3 extends over 20 amino acids. The CDR3 here is CASSLLTSGIGSTIPGELFF. The CDR3, as DNA: TGTGCCAGCAGCCTGCTGACTAGCGGGATCGGTTCTACCATTCCCGGGGAGCTGTTTTTT.